The present T cell receptor (beta chain) was sequenced within a study of technical replicates of blood from a handful of donors. This clone was observed a single time. The germline V gene encodes CDR1 SQVTM and CDR2 ANQGSEA. The ends were cut back, 2 bases at V and 2 bases at J, with 18 bases in the middle. The CDR3 totals 16 residues. Using immunoSEQ multiplex PCR, the repertoire was profiled, and TCRdb retains in-frame clones only, with some absent. This sample has some 80,000 clones, with 70% to 90% found just once. The rearrangement links TRBV29-1 to TRBJ1-2, with D unclear. Sequencing used PBMCs. The receptor comes from a human donor in good health. Some clones in this sample may be carry-over from other donors' samples. The CDR3 protein is CSVETQQADYNYGYTF. CDR3 nucleotide sequence: TGCAGCGTTGAAACTCAGCAGGCAGACTACAACTATGGCTACACCTTC.